The 30 T cell receptor beta chains presented below share a single source sample, sequenced in a study of T cell repertoires in cytomegalovirus infection. TCRdb used MiXCR to reprocess the reads, holding one entry per CDR3 protein. The sample gives some 920,000 distinct CDR3 sequences, around 31% of which show up once; 11% to 15% is in the top ten. These receptors are not linked to any known antigen. The sample was cultured CD8+ T cells from PBMCs, taken from culture after CMV antigen stimulation. These receptors all come from a human donor in good health (CMV status not recorded). Some clones in this sample may be carry-over from other donors' samples.

The J gene is TRBJ2-3, the V gene TRBV19, with 7 positions matching TRBD1. Germline trimming cut 2 bases from V and 4 bases from J; bases unmatched to any gene: 12. Germline CDR1 is LNHDA and CDR2 is SQIVND (reference sequence). The CDR3 contains 17 residues. CDR3 in DNA: TGTGCCAGTAGTATAATACTGCGGCAGGGGGTCGCAGATACGCAGTATTTT. Its translation: CASSIILRQGVADTQYF.

The chain is built from TRBV12-3 or TRBV12-4 and TRBJ2-5, with 9 bases fitting TRBD1. The CDR3 sequence is 15 residues long. Trimming at V came to 2 bases and at J to 5 bases, leaving 6 bases not matched to a gene. The CDR3 bases are TGTGCCAGCAGTTTACGTTGGACAGGGGACGAGACCCAGTACTTC. This translates into CASSLRWTGDETQYF.

This rearrangement joins TRBV7-3 to TRBJ2-2; TRBD1 is a possible D gene (6 bases). CDR1 and CDR2 from the germline V gene are SGHTA and FQGTGA. Trimming left V 3 bases short and J 3 bases short, with 14 bases between. The CDR3 is made up of 16 amino acids. The CDR3 nucleotides read TGTGCCAGCAGCTTGACAGGCGAGGGGCACACCGGGGAGCTGTTTTTT. This gives the protein CASSLTGEGHTGELFF.

The V and J genes are TRBV6-1 and TRBJ1-1; TRBD1 matches at 8 bases. CDR1 is MNHNS and CDR2 is SASEGT in the germline V gene. The CDR3 has 14 amino acids. Unmatched junction bases numbered 6, after V lost 4 bases and J lost 5 bases. The DNA of the CDR3 is TGTGCCAGCAGTGCGGACAGGGCGGGAACTGAAGCTTTCTTT. Encoded protein: CASSADRAGTEAFF.

This chain joins TRBV6-6 and TRBJ2-3, with TRBD2 matching over 9 bases. Germline V CDR1 and CDR2: MNHNY, SVGAGI (reference sequence). This CDR3 is 15 amino acids long. V lost 2 bases, J lost 5 bases, and 5 bases stayed unmatched. The CDR3 region is CASSYGRGGQDTQYF. CDR3 DNA sequence: TGTGCCAGCAGTTACGGGCGGGGGGGCCAAGATACGCAGTATTTT.

A few counts support this clonotype. V and J are TRBV12-3 or TRBV12-4 and TRBJ2-1; D uncertain. V was pared by 2 bases and J by 8 bases, with 13 bases between. The CDR3 is made up of 14 amino acids. The CDR3 loop reads CASSLILYGHEQFF. The CDR3 nucleotides read TGTGCCAGCAGTTTAATCCTATACGGCCATGAGCAGTTCTTC.

CDR3 sequence reads: CATSRESLGDVSNQPQHF. CDR3 DNA sequence: TGTGCCACCAGCAGAGAATCCTTGGGGGACGTTAGCAATCAGCCCCAGCATTTT. The chain uses TRBV15 and TRBJ1-5, with TRBD1 as a possible D gene (5 bases). This CDR3 region has 18 residues. With 0 bases removed from V and 0 bases from J, the gap between germline ends came to 15 bases. The germline gives CDR1 LNHNV, CDR2 YYDKDF (reference sequence).

This clonotype was detected a few times. The genes are TRBV5-4 and TRBJ2-4; D is perhaps TRBD1 (6 bases). V shed 2 bases and J shed 8 bases, with 11 bases lying between them. CDR1 is SGHNT and CDR2 is YYREEE in the germline V gene (reference sequence). CDR3 length equals 13 residues. In DNA, the CDR3 is TGTGCCAGCAGCTTAGCAGGGGATGACATTCAGTACTTC. It encodes CASSLAGDDIQYF.

This sequence joins TRBV20-1 and TRBJ1-2; TRBD1 matches at 7 bases. This CDR3 has 14 residues. V was pared by 3 bases and J by 6 bases, with 10 bases of the junction left unmatched. Germline assignment: CDR1 DFQATT and CDR2 SNEGSKA (reference sequence). The CDR3 nucleotides read TGCAGTGCTAGCGGAGGGGGCGGGGAAGATGGCTACACCTTC. This gives the protein CSASGGGGEDGYTF.

J is TRBJ2-2 and V is TRBV20-1, with TRBD1 as a possible D gene (6 bases). The CDR3 has 13 amino acids. Trimming shortened V by 1 base and J by 6 bases, and 9 bases separated the two germline ends. Germline V gene lookup returns CDR1 DFQATT and CDR2 SNEGSKA (reference sequence). The CDR3 protein is CSARGTAPGELFF. For the CDR3, the DNA is TGCAGTGCTAGAGGGACAGCCCCCGGGGAGCTGTTTTTT.

The genes are TRBV24-1 and TRBJ1-4; a weak D match, TRBD1 (6 bases). The CDR3 is made up of 13 amino acids. V gave up 5 bases and J gave up 10 bases, with 13 bases separating them. Germline V gene data show CDR1 as KGHDR and CDR2 as SFDVKD. CDR3 protein: CATSVGGGGKLFF. The DNA of the CDR3 is TGTGCCACCAGTGTCGGGGGCGGAGGAAAACTGTTTTTT.

CDR3 DNA: TGTGCCAGCAGCGTACAGGGATGGAGGCCCGGGGAGCTGTTTTTT. Protein sequence: CASSVQGWRPGELFF. The chain uses TRBV2 and TRBJ2-2, with D tentatively TRBD1 (6 bases). V lost 6 bases and J 6 bases, leaving 17 bases between the germline ends. Germline V lookup: CDR1 SNHLY, CDR2 FYNNEI. CDR3 size: 15 residues. Combining the CDR3 with reference TRBV2 and TRBJ2-2 gives the whole variable domain EPEVTQTPSHQVTQMGQEVILRCVPISNHLYFYWYRQILGQKVEFLVSFYNNEISEKSEIFDDQFSVERPDGSNFTLKIRSTKLEDSAMYFCASSVQGWRPGELFFGEGSRLTVL.

V usage is TRBV6-5 and J usage is TRBJ1-2; possible D gene TRBD1, 6 bases. V lost 0 bases and J 5 bases, leaving 22 bases between the germline ends. The V gene's germline CDR1 is MNHEY and CDR2 SVGAGI. The CDR3 is 18 residues long. CDR3 in amino acids: CASSYSIPQGANDYGYTF. The CDR3 DNA follows: TGTGCCAGCAGTTACTCGATTCCACAGGGCGCGAATGATTATGGCTACACCTTC.

In its sample, this clonotype was seen a few times. One end of the junction fails to match germline, which may point to a read error. The chain combines TRBV7-7 with TRBJ2-5; D gene ambiguous. Germline V gene lookup returns CDR1 SSHAT and CDR2 FNYEAQ (reference sequence). The CDR3 contains 15 residues. For the CDR3, the DNA is TGTGCTAGCAGCTTAAGGCTTCTATCGGGAGAGACCCAGTACTTC. It codes for CASSLRLLSGETQYF.

V is TRBV5-1 and J is TRBJ1-1; weak D call: TRBD1 (5 bases). Deletions cut 4 bases from V and 1 base from J, with 14 bases between. The CDR3 is 15 residues long. Germline CDR1 and CDR2: SGHRS and YFSETQ. This CDR3 reads CASSPGWGGNTEAFF. The DNA for the CDR3 is TGCGCCAGCAGCCCCGGCTGGGGCGGGAACACTGAAGCTTTCTTT.

This clonotype has just a few counts. CDR3 sequence reads: CATSTGGLYEQYF. CDR3 DNA: TGTGCCACTTCCACAGGGGGCTTGTACGAGCAGTACTTC. The chain combines TRBV7-9 with TRBJ2-7; 9 bases map to TRBD1. Germline V CDR1 and CDR2: SEHNR, FQNEAQ (reference sequence). Losses at the gene ends were 10 bases for V and 4 bases for J; bases not matched to a gene: 8. This CDR3 region has 13 residues.

This clonotype was observed at least ten times. The chain couples TRBV7-2 to TRBJ1-2; D ambiguous. Germline loops: CDR1 SGHTA, CDR2 FQGNSA. This CDR3 spans 12 amino acids. Between the trimmed V and J ends, which lost 5 bases and 7 bases, there was a span of 11 bases. DNA for the CDR3: TGTGCCAGCAGCCGCGGCACCTTTGGCTACACCTTC. Translated: CASSRGTFGYTF.

This rearrangement joins TRBV6-6 to TRBJ2-3, with D perhaps assigned TRBD1 or TRBD2 (5 bases each). Trimming stripped 0 bases from V and 5 bases from J, with 15 bases between. The CDR3 spans 16 residues. Germline CDR1 is MNHNY and CDR2 is SVGAGI (reference sequence). CDR3 in amino acids: CASSYSGTPGIDTQYF. The CDR3 DNA reads as TGTGCCAGCAGTTACTCGGGGACGCCAGGGATAGATACGCAGTATTTT.

This clonotype was observed many times. This sequence joins TRBV12-5 and TRBJ1-2, with TRBD1 identical over 7 bases. The junction had 15 bases not matched to a gene; V was cut back by 10 bases and J by 4 bases. The CDR3 is made up of 15 amino acids. Germline V CDR1 and CDR2: LGHNT, FRNRAP. CDR3 nucleotides: TGTGCTACCCCTTGGACAGGTGACCTTGCCTATGGCTACACCTTC. Translation gives CATPWTGDLAYGYTF. The full variable domain, with the rest looked up from reference TRBV12-5 and TRBJ1-2, is DARVTQTPRHKVTEMGQEVTMRCQPILGHNTVFWYRQTMMQGLELLAYFRNRAPLDDSGMPKDRFSAEMPDATLATLKIQPSEPRDSAVYFCATPWTGDLAYGYTFGSGTRLTVV.

The chain carries TRBV6-5 and TRBJ2-3, with D perhaps matching TRBD2 (6 bases). Per the germline V gene, CDR1 is MNHEY and CDR2 is SVGAGI. The V end lost 2 bases, the J end lost 2 bases, and 11 bases lay between the germline ends. The CDR3 is made up of 15 amino acids. The CDR3 loop reads CASSYISGYTDTQYF. DNA of the CDR3: TGTGCCAGCAGTTACATAAGCGGGTACACAGATACGCAGTATTTT.

This clonotype was observed a few times. The chain's CDR3 is CASSSLGTGVTGELFF. For the CDR3, the DNA is TGTGCCAGCAGTTCCCTAGGGACAGGGGTCACCGGGGAGCTGTTTTTT. The chain recombines TRBV27 with TRBJ2-2, with 10 bases matching TRBD1. This CDR3 region has 16 residues. The germline V gene has CDR1 MNHEY and CDR2 SMNVEV (reference sequence). V lost 4 bases, J lost 4 bases, and 6 bases stayed unmatched.

This clonotype has more than one count but fewer than ten. The gene calls are TRBV15 and TRBJ2-1; the D gene is possibly TRBD1 (5 bases). The germline V and J ends were trimmed by 3 bases and 3 bases, with 15 bases remaining between them. This CDR3 spans 16 amino acids. Germline V lookup: CDR1 LNHNV, CDR2 YYDKDF (reference sequence). The CDR3 coding sequence is TGTGCCACCAGCAGGACGACAGTTCCCGACTACAATGAGCAGTTCTTC. It is translated as CATSRTTVPDYNEQFF.

The chain employs TRBV6-2 or TRBV6-3 and TRBJ2-5, with a tentative D call TRBD2 (6 bases). This CDR3 is built from 15 residues. Germline V gene lookup returns CDR1 MNHEY and CDR2 SVGEGT. V was pared by 2 bases and J by 3 bases, with 13 bases between. The CDR3 DNA follows: TGTGCCAGCAGTTACAGTGGAGGGGCGGAAGAGACCCAGTACTTC. It yields the protein CASSYSGGAEETQYF.

The chain recombines TRBV9 with TRBJ2-1; 7 nucleotides align to TRBD2. Trimming took 4 bases from V and 8 from J; bases not matched to a gene: 15. Germline V gives CDR1 SGDLS, CDR2 YYNGEE. The CDR3 extends over 16 amino acids. The CDR3 reads CASSPFLGGSPHEQFF. CDR3 nucleotide sequence: TGTGCCAGCAGCCCGTTCTTGGGGGGGAGCCCCCATGAGCAGTTCTTC.

CDR3 coding DNA: TGTGCCAGCAGCTTAGGACAGGGGGATTATAGGACCGGGGAGCTGTTTTTT. Translated: CASSLGQGDYRTGELFF. The rearrangement joins TRBV9 to TRBJ2-2, with 10 nucleotides matching TRBD1. The germline gives CDR1 SGDLS, CDR2 YYNGEE. This CDR3 spans 17 amino acids. Losses at the gene ends were 4 bases for V and 5 bases for J; bases not matched to a gene: 11.

This clonotype has a handful of counts. The chain recombines TRBV10-3 with TRBJ2-1; D gene uncertain. V was clipped by 3 bases and J by 8 bases, with 14 bases between them. From germline, CDR1 is ENHRY and CDR2 SYGVKD. The CDR3 contains 14 residues. The CDR3 DNA sequence: TGTGCCATCAGTGAAAATGGCCTCCTGGATGAGCAGTTCTTC. It translates to CAISENGLLDEQFF.

V and J are TRBV19 and TRBJ2-1, with 12 positions matching TRBD2. The CDR3 totals 17 residues. The V and J ends lost 0 bases and 7 bases, in that order; junction bases with no gene match: 7. Germline V gene data show CDR1 as LNHDA and CDR2 as SQIVND (reference sequence). CDR3 sequence reads: CASSIEASGGVRNEQFF. Here the CDR3 DNA reads TGTGCCAGTAGTATAGAGGCTAGCGGGGGGGTCCGGAATGAGCAGTTCTTC. Variable domain in full (rest from reference TRBV19 and TRBJ2-1): DGGITQSPKYLFRKEGQNVTLSCEQNLNHDAMYWYRQDPGQGLRLIYYSQIVNDFQKGDIAEGYSVSREKKESFPLTVTSAQKNPTAFYLCASSIEASGGVRNEQFFGPGTRLTVL.

This clonotype appeared many times. V usage is TRBV15 and J usage is TRBJ1-4; 9 bases map to TRBD1. The CDR3 is 14 residues long. The germline gives CDR1 LNHNV, CDR2 YYDKDF (reference sequence). V shed 8 bases and J 7 bases; nucleotides not matched to a gene: 8. CDR3 in DNA: TGTGCCACCTCCGGGGACAGGGAAGGTGAAAAACTGTTTTTT. This translates into CATSGDREGEKLFF.

The CDR3 DNA is TGTGTCAGCAGGCGGGGGGCGAGCTCCTACGAGCAGTACGTC. It is translated as CVSRRGASSYEQYV. The V and J genes are TRBV6-6 and TRBJ2-7; 8 bases line up with TRBD2. This CDR3 is 14 amino acids long. The germline V gene encodes CDR1 MNHNY and CDR2 SVGAGI (reference sequence).

The chain employs TRBV29-1 and TRBJ1-4, with D possibly TRBD1 on 5 matching bases. The CDR3 is 15 residues long. In germline, CDR1 is SQVTM, CDR2 ANQGSEA. Trimming removed 6 bases at V and 5 bases at J, with 19 bases between. The CDR3 here is CSVDTSGAGNEKLFF. Here the CDR3 DNA reads TGCAGCGTCGACACTTCCGGGGCAGGGAATGAAAAACTGTTTTTT. The full variable domain, rest sourced from reference TRBV29-1 and TRBJ1-4, is SAVISQKPSRDICQRGTSLTIQCQVDSQVTMMFWYRQQPGQSLTLIATANQGSEATYESGFVIDKFPISRPNLTFSTLTVSNMSPEDSSIYLCSVDTSGAGNEKLFFGSGTQLSVL.